Listed below are T cell receptor beta chains from one sample, sequenced in a study of Ad26.COV2.S vaccination and SARS-CoV-2 variants. Libraries were prepared by immunoSEQ multiplex PCR; TCRdb keeps only in-frame clonotypes and omits some of them. The repertoire includes roughly 500,000 clones, about 83% of them detected once, and about 13% sits in the top ten. The material was peripheral blood, obtained in a trial of Ad26.COV2.S vaccine versus placebo. The receptors were gathered from a person aged 18-60 years who received the Ad26.COV2.S COVID-19 vaccine or a placebo. Each CDR3 is given with its conserved first and last residue. Each record gives: V gene, D gene, clone size, J gene, CDR3 DNA, CDR3 protein. A D gene is named only where the DNA matches it firmly. A row's size may be missing; if present it is once, few, many or a size class.

V: TRBV4-3
D: .
size: .
J: TRBJ1-2
DNA: TGCGCCAGCAGCCAAGATTCCAGGTTAGGGTATGGCTACACCTTC
CDR3: CASSQDSRLGYGYTF

V: TRBV28
D: TRBD1
size: once
J: TRBJ2-3
DNA: TGTGCCAGCGCTCCGGGACAGATCACAGATACGCAGTATTTT
CDR3: CASAPGQITDTQYF

V: TRBV3-1/TRBV3-2
D: .
size: .
J: TRBJ1-4
DNA: TGTGCCAGCAGCCAAGATATTGGGCAGGGTGGTGAAAAACTGTTTTTT
CDR3: CASSQDIGQGGEKLFF

V: TRBV11-1
D: .
size: .
J: TRBJ2-3
DNA: TGTGCCAGCAGCCATGGGGAAGAGACAGATACGCAGTATTTT
CDR3: CASSHGEETDTQYF

V: TRBV5-1
D: .
size: .
J: TRBJ2-7
DNA: TGCGCCAGCAGCCCCCCTTCTCCCTACGAGCAGTACTTC
CDR3: CASSPPSPYEQYF

V: TRBV30
D: TRBD1
size: .
J: TRBJ1-4
DNA: TGTGCCGGGGAACCTCCGGGACAGGGAATAGGCGAAAAACTGTTTTTT
CDR3: CAGEPPGQGIGEKLFF

V: TRBV19
D: .
size: once
J: TRBJ2-3
DNA: TGTGCCAGTAGCCCCGGGTCCCTCACAGATACGCAGTATTTT
CDR3: CASSPGSLTDTQYF

V: TRBV2
D: .
size: .
J: TRBJ1-1
DNA: TGTGCCAGCAGTGAAAAGCGGGAAACTTTCTTT
CDR3: CASSEKRETFF

V: TRBV7-9
D: TRBD2
size: few
J: TRBJ2-1
DNA: TGTGCCAGCAGCTTTTCCGCGACTAGCGGGAGCGGTGAGCAGTTCTTC
CDR3: CASSFSATSGSGEQFF

V: TRBV19
D: TRBD2
size: .
J: TRBJ2-7
DNA: TGTGCCAGTAGTATAGTCCTAGCGGGCTACGAGCAGTACTTC
CDR3: CASSIVLAGYEQYF

V: TRBV30
D: TRBD1
size: .
J: TRBJ1-6
DNA: TGTGCCTGGAGAGCGGACAGGGACCGACCCCTCCACTTT
CDR3: CAWRADRDRPLHF

V: TRBV2
D: .
size: .
J: TRBJ2-5
DNA: TGTGCCAGCAGGGGGGGACATCAAGAGACCCAGTACTTC
CDR3: CASRGGHQETQYF

V: TRBV6-5
D: .
size: .
J: TRBJ2-5
DNA: TGTGCCAGCAGTCCCGCGGGGATAGAGACCCAGTACTTC
CDR3: CASSPAGIETQYF

V: TRBV19
D: TRBD1
size: .
J: TRBJ2-5
DNA: TGTGCCAGTAGTAGGGGGACAGATCTCCAAGAGACCCAGTACTTC
CDR3: CASSRGTDLQETQYF

V: TRBV6-2/TRBV6-3
D: .
size: .
J: TRBJ1-1
DNA: TGTGCCAGCAGCCAGGGAGTCAAGGCTTTCTTT
CDR3: CASSQGVKAFF

V: TRBV11-2
D: .
size: once
J: TRBJ1-2
DNA: TGTGCCAGCAGCCCGGGTTCCGGAAACTATGGCTACACCTTC
CDR3: CASSPGSGNYGYTF

V: TRBV27
D: .
size: .
J: TRBJ2-3
DNA: TGTGCCAGCAGTCCCTCTACCCAGGCGTCTGCAGATACGCAGTATTTT
CDR3: CASSPSTQASADTQYF

V: TRBV6-5
D: .
size: .
J: TRBJ1-2
DNA: TGTGCCAGCAGTTACTCGGCCAGGGGAAGTGGCTACACCTTC
CDR3: CASSYSARGSGYTF

V: TRBV19
D: .
size: .
J: TRBJ1-2
DNA: TGTGCCAGTAGTCCCAGGGGAGCTAATGGCTACACCTTC
CDR3: CASSPRGANGYTF

V: TRBV19
D: TRBD1
size: .
J: TRBJ1-1
DNA: TGTGCCAGTAGTATGCGCAGGGGGAATATGGGCACTGAAGCTTTCTTT
CDR3: CASSMRRGNMGTEAFF

V: TRBV15
D: .
size: .
J: TRBJ2-1
DNA: TGTGCCACCAGCACCGCTTACAATGAGCAGTTCTTC
CDR3: CATSTAYNEQFF

V: TRBV19
D: TRBD1
size: .
J: TRBJ1-2
DNA: TGTGCCAGTAGTCCCAGCCCCGGACAGGGTGGTTTTGGCTATGGCTACACCTTC
CDR3: CASSPSPGQGGFGYGYTF

V: TRBV30
D: .
size: few
J: TRBJ1-2
DNA: TGTGCCTGGAGAAAATCAACCGGGACAAAAACTAACTATGGCTACACCTTC
CDR3: CAWRKSTGTKTNYGYTF

V: TRBV23-1
D: TRBD1
size: once
J: TRBJ2-4
DNA: TGCGCCAGCAGTAAGCAACAGGGGGCCAAAAACATTCAGTACTTC
CDR3: CASSKQQGAKNIQYF

V: TRBV5-1
D: .
size: .
J: TRBJ2-3
DNA: TGCGCCAGCAGCTTGTTTGTGGGCACAGATACGCAGTATTTT
CDR3: CASSLFVGTDTQYF

V: TRBV3-1/TRBV3-2
D: .
size: .
J: TRBJ2-1
DNA: TGTGCCAGCAGCCACTTGCCAGTCCCCTACAATGAGCAGTTCTTC
CDR3: CASSHLPVPYNEQFF

V: TRBV7-2
D: .
size: .
J: TRBJ1-1
DNA: TGTGCCAGCAGCCCTTTCAACACTGAAGCTTTCTTT
CDR3: CASSPFNTEAFF

V: TRBV4-3
D: TRBD2
size: .
J: TRBJ2-1
DNA: TGCGCCAGCAGCCACCCCACCGCCGTCCTAGCGGGAGACCCCAATGAGCAGTTCTTC
CDR3: CASSHPTAVLAGDPNEQFF

V: TRBV29-1
D: .
size: few
J: TRBJ2-1
DNA: TGCAGCGTTAAGCCCAGCCTGTACAATGAGCAGTTCTTC
CDR3: CSVKPSLYNEQFF

V: TRBV25-1
D: .
size: .
J: TRBJ1-1
DNA: TGTGCCAGCGCCACAGGGCCTCAGACTGAAGCTTTCTTT
CDR3: CASATGPQTEAFF

V: TRBV7-9
D: .
size: .
J: TRBJ2-7
DNA: TGTGCCAGCACCTACTCGGCCTACGAGCAGTACTTC
CDR3: CASTYSAYEQYF

V: TRBV7-3
D: TRBD2
size: .
J: TRBJ2-2
DNA: TGTGCCAGCAGCTTAACTAAACTAGCGGGAGGTCCGACCGGGGAGCTGTTTTTT
CDR3: CASSLTKLAGGPTGELFF

V: TRBV6-6
D: .
size: few
J: TRBJ2-2
DNA: TGTGCCAGCAAAACCAATACGTCCCCAAGACCGGAGCTGTTTTTT
CDR3: CASKTNTSPRPELFF

V: TRBV9
D: .
size: .
J: TRBJ2-1
DNA: TGTGCCAGCAGCGTAAGTGGCCGGGGTAACCAAGTTGAGCAGTTCTTC
CDR3: CASSVSGRGNQVEQFF

V: TRBV5-4
D: .
size: .
J: TRBJ2-1
DNA: TGTGCCAGCAGCTTGGAACGGGAGCCCTACAATGAGCAGTTCTTC
CDR3: CASSLEREPYNEQFF

V: TRBV19
D: .
size: .
J: TRBJ1-2
DNA: TGTGCCAGTAGTACTCGACCGGGGGCGCGGGGCTACACCTTC
CDR3: CASSTRPGARGYTF

V: TRBV21-1
D: .
size: .
J: TRBJ1-5
DNA: TGTGCCAGCAGCACCCGGGACAGACTCAATCAGCCCCAGCATTTT
CDR3: CASSTRDRLNQPQHF

V: TRBV30
D: .
size: .
J: TRBJ1-2
DNA: TGTGCCTGGAGTTCGAACACACATCTGCCTTATGGCTACACCTTC
CDR3: CAWSSNTHLPYGYTF

V: TRBV9
D: .
size: .
J: TRBJ2-3
DNA: TGTGCCAGCAGCCGTGAACCAACAGATACGCAGTATTTT
CDR3: CASSREPTDTQYF

V: TRBV5-4
D: TRBD1
size: .
J: TRBJ1-1
DNA: TGTGCCAGCAGCCCACGACAGGGGGCGCTGAACACTGAAGCTTTCTTT
CDR3: CASSPRQGALNTEAFF

V: TRBV28
D: .
size: .
J: TRBJ2-4
DNA: TGTGCCAGCAGTTCACCCGCCAGAATCCGTAAAAACATTCAGTACTTC
CDR3: CASSSPARIRKNIQYF

V: TRBV7-3
D: .
size: .
J: TRBJ2-5
DNA: TGTGCCAGCAGCTTATCCCCCATGGTGGGGCGGGAGACCCAGTACTTC
CDR3: CASSLSPMVGRETQYF

V: TRBV6-5
D: .
size: few
J: TRBJ1-1
DNA: TGTGCCAGTACAGCTAGTACGAACACTGAAGCTTTCTTT
CDR3: CASTASTNTEAFF

V: TRBV15
D: .
size: .
J: TRBJ2-7
DNA: TGTGCCACAGGGAGTCCCTACGAGCAGTACTTC
CDR3: CATGSPYEQYF

V: TRBV5-1
D: TRBD1
size: .
J: TRBJ1-2
DNA: TGCGCCAGCAGCTTTAATACGGGACAGGGCTATGGCTACACCTTC
CDR3: CASSFNTGQGYGYTF

V: TRBV24-1
D: TRBD1
size: .
J: TRBJ2-1
DNA: TGTGCCACCAGTGATGTGCAGGGGGCCTCCTACAATGAGCAGTTCTTC
CDR3: CATSDVQGASYNEQFF

V: TRBV7-3
D: .
size: .
J: TRBJ2-1
DNA: TGTGCCAGCAGCTGGGGACAAAGCTTAGCCAATGAGCAGTTCTTC
CDR3: CASSWGQSLANEQFF

V: TRBV7-9
D: .
size: few
J: TRBJ2-1
DNA: TGTGCCAGCATAGGCGGGTCTGGCAATGAGCAGTTCTTC
CDR3: CASIGGSGNEQFF

V: TRBV20-1
D: .
size: .
J: TRBJ2-3
DNA: TGCAGTGCTAGTACCAGCGGGTGGACAGATACGCAGTATTTT
CDR3: CSASTSGWTDTQYF

V: TRBV30
D: .
size: once
J: TRBJ2-6
DNA: TGTGCCTGGAGCCCCGGGGGCTCTGGGGCCAACGTCCTGACTTTC
CDR3: CAWSPGGSGANVLTF

V: TRBV9
D: TRBD2
size: .
J: TRBJ2-1
DNA: TGTGCCAGCAGCGCGGTAGGGACTAGCGGGAATGAGCAGTTCTTC
CDR3: CASSAVGTSGNEQFF

V: TRBV30
D: .
size: .
J: TRBJ1-2
DNA: TGTGCCTGGAGTAGGGCCGCTATGTATGGCTACACCTTC
CDR3: CAWSRAAMYGYTF

V: TRBV28
D: .
size: .
J: TRBJ1-5
DNA: TGTGCCAGCAATATATGGATGGGAAAGGGGCATCAGCCCCAGCATTTT
CDR3: CASNIWMGKGHQPQHF

V: TRBV29-1
D: .
size: .
J: TRBJ1-1
DNA: TGCAGCGTTCAGGGGACTGAAGCTTTCTTT
CDR3: CSVQGTEAFF